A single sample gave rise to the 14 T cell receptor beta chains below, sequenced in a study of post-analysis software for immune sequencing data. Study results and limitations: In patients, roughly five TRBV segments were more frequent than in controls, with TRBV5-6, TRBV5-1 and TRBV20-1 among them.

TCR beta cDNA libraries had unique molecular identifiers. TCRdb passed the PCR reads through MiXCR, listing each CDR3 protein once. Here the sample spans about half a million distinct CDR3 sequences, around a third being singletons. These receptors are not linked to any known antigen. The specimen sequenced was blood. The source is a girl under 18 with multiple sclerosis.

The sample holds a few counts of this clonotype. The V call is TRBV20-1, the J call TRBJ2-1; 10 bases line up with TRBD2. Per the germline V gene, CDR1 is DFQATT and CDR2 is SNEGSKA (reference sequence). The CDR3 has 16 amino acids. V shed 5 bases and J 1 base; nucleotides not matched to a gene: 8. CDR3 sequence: CSARLLAGDSYNEQFF. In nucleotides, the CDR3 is TGCAGTGCTCGACTTCTAGCGGGGGATTCCTACAATGAGCAGTTCTTC.

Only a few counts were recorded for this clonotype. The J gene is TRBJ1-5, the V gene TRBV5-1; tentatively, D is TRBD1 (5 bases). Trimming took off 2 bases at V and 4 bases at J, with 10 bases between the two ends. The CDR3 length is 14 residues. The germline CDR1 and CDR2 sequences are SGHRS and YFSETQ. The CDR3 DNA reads TGCGCCAGCAGCTTTGATGGGGGGAATCAGCCCCAGCATTTT. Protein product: CASSFDGGNQPQHF.

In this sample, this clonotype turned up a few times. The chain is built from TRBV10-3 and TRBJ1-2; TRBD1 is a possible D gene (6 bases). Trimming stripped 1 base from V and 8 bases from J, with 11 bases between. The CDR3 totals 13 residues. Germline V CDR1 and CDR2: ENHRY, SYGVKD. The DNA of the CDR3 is TGTGCCATCAGTGAGTGGACAGTTGAGGGCTACACCTTC. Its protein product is CAISEWTVEGYTF.

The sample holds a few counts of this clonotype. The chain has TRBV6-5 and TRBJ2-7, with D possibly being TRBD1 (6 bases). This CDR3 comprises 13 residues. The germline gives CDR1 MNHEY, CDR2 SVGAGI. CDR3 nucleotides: TGTGCATCCCAGGGGTCGTTGCCCTACGAGCAGTACTTC. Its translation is CASQGSLPYEQYF.

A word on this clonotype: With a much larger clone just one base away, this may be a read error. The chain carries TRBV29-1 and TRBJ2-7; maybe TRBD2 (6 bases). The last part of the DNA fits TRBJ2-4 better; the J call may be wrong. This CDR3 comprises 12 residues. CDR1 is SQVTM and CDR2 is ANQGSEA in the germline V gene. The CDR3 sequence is CSVRGLENIQYF. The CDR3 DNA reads TGCAGCGTTAGGGGACTTGAAAACATTCAGTACTTC.

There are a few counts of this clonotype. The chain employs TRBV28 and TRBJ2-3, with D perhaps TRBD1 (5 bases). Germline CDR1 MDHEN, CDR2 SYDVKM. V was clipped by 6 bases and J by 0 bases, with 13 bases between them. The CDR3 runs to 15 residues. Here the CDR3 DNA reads TGTGCCAGCAGCGCCTCGACAGCAAGCACAGATACGCAGTATTTT. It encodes CASSASTASTDTQYF. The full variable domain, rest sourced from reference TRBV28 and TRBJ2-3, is DVKVTQSSRYLVKRTGEKVFLECVQDMDHENMFWYRQDPGLGLRLIYFSYDVKMKEKGDIPEGYSVSREKKERFSLILESASTNQTSMYLCASSASTASTDTQYFGPGTRLTVL.

CDR3: CSARGNTDTQYF. In DNA, the CDR3 is TGCAGTGCTAGGGGGAACACAGATACGCAGTATTTT. The V call is TRBV20-1, the J call TRBJ2-3; D not resolved. The CDR3 runs to 12 residues. Trimming took off 3 bases at V and 2 bases at J, with 6 bases between the two ends. Germline CDR1 and CDR2: DFQATT and SNEGSKA (reference sequence).

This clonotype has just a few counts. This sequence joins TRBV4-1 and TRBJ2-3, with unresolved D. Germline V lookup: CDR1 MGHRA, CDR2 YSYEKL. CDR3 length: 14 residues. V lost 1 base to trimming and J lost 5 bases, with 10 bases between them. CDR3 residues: CASSQGQVEDTQYF. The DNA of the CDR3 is TGCGCCAGCAGCCAAGGGCAGGTAGAAGATACGCAGTATTTT.

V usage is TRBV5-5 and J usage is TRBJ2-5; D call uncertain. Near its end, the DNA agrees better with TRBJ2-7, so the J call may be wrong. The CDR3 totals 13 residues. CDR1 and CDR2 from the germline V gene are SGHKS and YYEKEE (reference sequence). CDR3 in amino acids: CASSLAQKHEQYF. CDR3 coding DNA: TGTGCCAGCAGCTTGGCACAGAAGCACGAGCAGTACTTC.

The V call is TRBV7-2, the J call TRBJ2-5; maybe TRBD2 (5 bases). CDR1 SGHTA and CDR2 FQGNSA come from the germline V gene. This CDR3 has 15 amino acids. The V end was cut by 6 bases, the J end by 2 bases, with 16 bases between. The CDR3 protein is CASSYDPTNQETQYF. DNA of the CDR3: TGTGCCAGCAGTTACGACCCGACTAATCAAGAGACCCAGTACTTC.

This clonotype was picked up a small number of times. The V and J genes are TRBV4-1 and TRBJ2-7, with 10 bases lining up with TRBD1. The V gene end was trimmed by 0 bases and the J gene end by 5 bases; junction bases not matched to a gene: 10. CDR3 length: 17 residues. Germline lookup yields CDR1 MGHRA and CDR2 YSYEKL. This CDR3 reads CASSQDDRQGALNEQYF. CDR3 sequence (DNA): TGCGCCAGCAGCCAAGATGATAGACAGGGGGCGCTGAACGAGCAGTACTTC.

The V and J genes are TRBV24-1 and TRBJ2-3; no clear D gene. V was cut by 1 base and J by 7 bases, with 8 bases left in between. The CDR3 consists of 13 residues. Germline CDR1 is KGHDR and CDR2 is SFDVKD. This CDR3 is CATSDLLGNTQYF. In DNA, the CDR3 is TGTGCCACCAGTGATTTACTGGGGAATACGCAGTATTTT.

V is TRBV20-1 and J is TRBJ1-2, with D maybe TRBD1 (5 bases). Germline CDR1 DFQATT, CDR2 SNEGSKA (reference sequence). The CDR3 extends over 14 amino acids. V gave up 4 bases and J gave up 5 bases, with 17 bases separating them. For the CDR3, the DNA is TGCAGTGCTACCCGGACACTCTTTGGATATGGCTACACCTTC. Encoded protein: CSATRTLFGYGYTF.

DNA for the CDR3: TGCGCCAGCAGCCAAAGACAGGGGGGGGATGGCTACACCTTC. It encodes CASSQRQGGDGYTF. This chain connects TRBV4-1 to TRBJ1-2, with 9 bases fitting TRBD1. This CDR3 is 14 amino acids long. Germline CDR1 is MGHRA and CDR2 is YSYEKL. Trimming cost V 2 bases and J 6 bases; bases outside gene matches: 4.